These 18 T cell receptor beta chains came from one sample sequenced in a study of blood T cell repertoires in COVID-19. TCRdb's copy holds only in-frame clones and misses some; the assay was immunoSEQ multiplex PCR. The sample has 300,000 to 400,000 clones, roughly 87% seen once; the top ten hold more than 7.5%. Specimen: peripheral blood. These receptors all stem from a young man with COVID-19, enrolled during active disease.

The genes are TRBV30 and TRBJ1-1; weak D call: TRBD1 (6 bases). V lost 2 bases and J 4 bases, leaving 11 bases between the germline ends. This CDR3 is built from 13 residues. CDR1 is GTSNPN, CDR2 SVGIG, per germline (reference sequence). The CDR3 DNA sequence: TGTGCCTGGAGTCGACAGGAGTCCACTGAAGCTTTCTTT. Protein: CAWSRQESTEAFF.

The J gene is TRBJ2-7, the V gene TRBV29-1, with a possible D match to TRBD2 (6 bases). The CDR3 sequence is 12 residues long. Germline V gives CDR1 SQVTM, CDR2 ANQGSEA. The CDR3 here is CTLGLPGREQYF. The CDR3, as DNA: TGCACTTTAGGACTGCCGGGGAGGGAGCAGTACTTC.

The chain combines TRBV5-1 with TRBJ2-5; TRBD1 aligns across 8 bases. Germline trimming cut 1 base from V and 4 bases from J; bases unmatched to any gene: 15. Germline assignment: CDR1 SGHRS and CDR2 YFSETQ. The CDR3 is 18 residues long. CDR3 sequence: CASSLKFLGQGFGETQYF. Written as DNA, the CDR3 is TGCGCCAGCAGCTTGAAATTCCTAGGACAGGGTTTCGGAGAGACCCAGTACTTC.

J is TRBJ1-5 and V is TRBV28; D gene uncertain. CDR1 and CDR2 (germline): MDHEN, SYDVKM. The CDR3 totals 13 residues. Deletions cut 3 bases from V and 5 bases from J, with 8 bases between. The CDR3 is CASSFPSDQPQHF. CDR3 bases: TGTGCCAGCAGTTTTCCCAGCGATCAGCCCCAGCATTTT. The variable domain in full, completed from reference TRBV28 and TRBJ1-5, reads DVKVTQSSRYLVKRTGEKVFLECVQDMDHENMFWYRQDPGLGLRLIYFSYDVKMKEKGDIPEGYSVSREKKERFSLILESASTNQTSMYLCASSFPSDQPQHFGDGTRLSIL.

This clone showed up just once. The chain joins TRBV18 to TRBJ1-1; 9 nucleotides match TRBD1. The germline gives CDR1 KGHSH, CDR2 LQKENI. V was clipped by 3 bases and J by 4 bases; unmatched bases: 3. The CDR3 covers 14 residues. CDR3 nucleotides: TGTGCCAGCTCACCTCAGGACAGGGGCACTGAAGCTTTCTTT. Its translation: CASSPQDRGTEAFF.

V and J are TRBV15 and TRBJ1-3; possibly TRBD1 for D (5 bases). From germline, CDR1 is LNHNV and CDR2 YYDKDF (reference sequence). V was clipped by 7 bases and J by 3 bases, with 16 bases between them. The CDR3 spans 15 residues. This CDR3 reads CATTEYTGIGNTIYF. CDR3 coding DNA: TGTGCCACCACCGAGTATACAGGAATTGGAAACACCATATATTTT. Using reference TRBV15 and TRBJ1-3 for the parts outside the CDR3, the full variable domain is DAMVIQNPRYQVTQFGKPVTLSCSQTLNHNVMYWYQQKSSQAPKLLFHYYDKDFNNEADTPDNFQSRRPNTSFCFLDIRSPGLGDTAMYLCATTEYTGIGNTIYFGEGSWLTVV.

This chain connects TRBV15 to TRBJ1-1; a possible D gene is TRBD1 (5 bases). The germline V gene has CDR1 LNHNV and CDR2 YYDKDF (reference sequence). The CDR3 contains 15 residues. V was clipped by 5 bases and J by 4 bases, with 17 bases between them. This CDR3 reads CATSFSPGGSTEAFF. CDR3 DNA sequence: TGTGCCACCAGCTTTAGTCCCGGGGGTAGCACTGAAGCTTTCTTT.

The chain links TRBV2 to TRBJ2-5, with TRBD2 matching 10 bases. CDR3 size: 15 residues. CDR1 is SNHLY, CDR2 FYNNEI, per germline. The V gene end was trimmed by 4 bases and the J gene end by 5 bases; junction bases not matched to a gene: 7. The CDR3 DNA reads TGTGCCAGCAGTGGATTAGCGGGGGGCGGGGAGACCCAGTACTTC. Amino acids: CASSGLAGGGETQYF.

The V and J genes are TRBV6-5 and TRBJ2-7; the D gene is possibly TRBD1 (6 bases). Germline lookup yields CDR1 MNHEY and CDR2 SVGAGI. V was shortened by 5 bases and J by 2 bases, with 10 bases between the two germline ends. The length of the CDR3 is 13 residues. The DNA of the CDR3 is TGTGCCAGCAGTACTCAGGGGCCCTACGAGCAGTACTTC. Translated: CASSTQGPYEQYF.

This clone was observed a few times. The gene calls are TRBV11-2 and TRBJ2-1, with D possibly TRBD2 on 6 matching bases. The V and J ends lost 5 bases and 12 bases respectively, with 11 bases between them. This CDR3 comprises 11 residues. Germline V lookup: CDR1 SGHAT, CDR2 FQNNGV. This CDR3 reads CASSRPGRQFF. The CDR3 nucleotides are TGTGCCAGCAGCCGCCCCGGGAGGCAGTTCTTC.

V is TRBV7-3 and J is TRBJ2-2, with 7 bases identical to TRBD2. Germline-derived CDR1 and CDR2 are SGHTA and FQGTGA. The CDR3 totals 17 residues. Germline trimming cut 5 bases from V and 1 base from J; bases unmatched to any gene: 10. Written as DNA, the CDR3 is TGTGCCAGCAGCCTTATGGGCCTAGCGGTGAACACCGGGGAGCTGTTTTTT. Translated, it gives CASSLMGLAVNTGELFF.

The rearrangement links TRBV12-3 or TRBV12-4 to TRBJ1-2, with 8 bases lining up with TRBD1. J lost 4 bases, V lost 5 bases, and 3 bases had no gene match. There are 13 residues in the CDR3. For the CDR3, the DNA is TGTGCCAGCAGTAGGACAGGGCTCTATGGCTACACCTTC. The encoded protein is CASSRTGLYGYTF.

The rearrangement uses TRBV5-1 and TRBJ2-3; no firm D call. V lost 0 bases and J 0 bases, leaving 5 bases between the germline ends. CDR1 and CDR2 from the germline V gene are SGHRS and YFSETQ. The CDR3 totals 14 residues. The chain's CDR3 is CASSLGLSTDTQYF. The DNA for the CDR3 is TGCGCCAGCAGCTTGGGACTTAGCACAGATACGCAGTATTTT.

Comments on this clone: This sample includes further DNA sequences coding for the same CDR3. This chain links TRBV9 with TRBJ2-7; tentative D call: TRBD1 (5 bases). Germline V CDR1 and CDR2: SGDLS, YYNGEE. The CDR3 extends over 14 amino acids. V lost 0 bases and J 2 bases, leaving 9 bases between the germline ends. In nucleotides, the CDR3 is TGTGCCAGCAGCGTAGGACAGTTGGCCTACGAGCAGTACTTC. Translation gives CASSVGQLAYEQYF.

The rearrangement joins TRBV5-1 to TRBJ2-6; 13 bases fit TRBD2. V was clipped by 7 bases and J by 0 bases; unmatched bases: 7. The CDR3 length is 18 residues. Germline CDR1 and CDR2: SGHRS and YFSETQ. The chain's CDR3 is CASGTGLAGSSGANVLTF. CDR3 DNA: TGCGCCAGCGGCACGGGACTAGCGGGGAGCTCTGGGGCCAACGTCCTGACTTTC.

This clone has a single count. CDR3 in amino acids: CASSYQTGTESSYNSPLHF. The CDR3 nucleotides read TGTGCCAGCAGTTACCAAACCGGGACAGAAAGCTCCTATAATTCACCCCTCCACTTT. The chain has TRBV6-2 or TRBV6-3 and TRBJ1-6, with TRBD1 matching 7 bases. The length of the CDR3 is 19 residues. CDR1 and CDR2 (germline): MNHEY, SVGEGT. The J segment lost 0 bases and the V segment lost 2 bases, leaving 10 bases of the junction unmatched.

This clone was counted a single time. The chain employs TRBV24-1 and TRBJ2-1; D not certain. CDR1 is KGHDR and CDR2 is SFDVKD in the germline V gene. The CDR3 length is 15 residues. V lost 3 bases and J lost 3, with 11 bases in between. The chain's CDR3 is CATSDSLGYYNEQFF. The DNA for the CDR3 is TGTGCCACCAGTGATAGCCTAGGCTACTACAATGAGCAGTTCTTC.

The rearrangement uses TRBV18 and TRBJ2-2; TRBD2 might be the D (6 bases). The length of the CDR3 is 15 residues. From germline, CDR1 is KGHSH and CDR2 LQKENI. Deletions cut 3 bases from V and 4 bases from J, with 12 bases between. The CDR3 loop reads CASSPPRRVTGELFF. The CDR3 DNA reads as TGTGCCAGCTCACCCCCGAGGAGGGTCACCGGGGAGCTGTTTTTT. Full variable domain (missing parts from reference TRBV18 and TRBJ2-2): NAGVMQNPRHLVRRRGQEARLRCSPMKGHSHVYWYRQLPEEGLKFMVYLQKENIIDESGMPKERFSAEFPKEGPSILRIQQVVRGDSAAYFCASSPPRRVTGELFFGEGSRLTVL.